This T cell receptor (beta chain) came from a study of blood T cells in healthy people across ages. Next came a second PCR, run for about 6 to 12 cycles, which used a sample-barcoded 5' primer along with a J-beta primer mix. TCRdb re-called the 5' RACE reads with MiXCR, one entry per CDR3 protein. The data show hundreds of thousands of distinct CDR3 sequences, approximately 53% seen once. This clonotype turned up a few times. This CDR3 region has 14 residues. Germline lookup yields CDR1 MGHRA and CDR2 YSYEKL. The V gene lost 3 bases and the J gene lost 11 bases, with 19 bases spanning the gap. The chain uses TRBV4-1 and TRBJ2-5; D perhaps matches TRBD1 (6 bases). Sequenced: blood. This clonotype originated in a man older than 75 in good health. CDR3 nucleotide sequence: TGCGCCAGCAGCCACCAGGGGAAAAGTAAAGGGCAGTACTTC. Protein: CASSHQGKSKGQYF.